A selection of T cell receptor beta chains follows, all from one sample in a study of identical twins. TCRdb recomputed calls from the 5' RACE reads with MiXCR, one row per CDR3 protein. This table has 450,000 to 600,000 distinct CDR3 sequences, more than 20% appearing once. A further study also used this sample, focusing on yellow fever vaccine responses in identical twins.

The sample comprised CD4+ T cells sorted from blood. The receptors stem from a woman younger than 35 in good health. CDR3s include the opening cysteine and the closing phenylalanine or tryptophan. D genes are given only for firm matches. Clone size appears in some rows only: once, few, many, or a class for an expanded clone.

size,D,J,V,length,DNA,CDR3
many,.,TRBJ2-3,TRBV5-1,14,TGCGCCAGCACGAGCGGCTCTAGCACAGATACGCAGTATTTT,CASTSGSSTDTQYF
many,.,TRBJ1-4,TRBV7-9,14,TGTGCCAGCAGCTTTCAGGGGCCTGGGGAAAAACTGTTTTTT,CASSFQGPGEKLFF
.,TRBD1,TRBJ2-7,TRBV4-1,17,TGCGCCAGCAGCCAAGATCGTTTGTGGGACAGGGGCTACGAGCAGTACTTC,CASSQDRLWDRGYEQYF
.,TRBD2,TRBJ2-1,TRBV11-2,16,TGTGCCAGCAGCGTACTCGGGACTAGCGGGAATAGTGAGCAGTTCTTC,CASSVLGTSGNSEQFF
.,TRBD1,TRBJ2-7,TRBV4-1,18,TGCGCCAGCAGCCATCCCAATTCCGGGACAGGGTTCTCCTACGAGCAGTACTTC,CASSHPNSGTGFSYEQYF
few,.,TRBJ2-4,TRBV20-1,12,TGCAGTGGGAGGGGCTCCACGAACATTCAGTACTTC,CSGRGSTNIQYF
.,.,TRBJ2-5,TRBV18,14,TGTGCCAGCTCACGTGGCTCCAGCCAAGAGACCCAGTACTTC,CASSRGSSQETQYF
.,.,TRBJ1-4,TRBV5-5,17,TGTGCCAGCAGCTCCCTGACCCCGGGGACGGCTAATGAAAAACTGTTTTTT,CASSSLTPGTANEKLFF
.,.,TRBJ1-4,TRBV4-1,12,TGCGCCAGCAGCCAAGTTTACGAAAAACTGTTTTTT,CASSQVYEKLFF
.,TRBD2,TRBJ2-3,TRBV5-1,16,TGCGCCAGCAGCTTGGCGAGCGGGGCCAGCGCAGATACGCAGTATTTT,CASSLASGASADTQYF
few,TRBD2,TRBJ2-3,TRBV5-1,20,TGCGCCAGCAGCTTGGGGGGCCGGGGAGCGGGAGGGCCTCGCACAGATACGCAGTATTTT,CASSLGGRGAGGPRTDTQYF
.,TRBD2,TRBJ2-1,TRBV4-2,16,TGTGCCAGCAGCCAACCGGGACTAGCGGGAGGCAGTGAGCAGTTCTTC,CASSQPGLAGGSEQFF
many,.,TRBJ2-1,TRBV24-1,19,TGTGCCACCAGTGACCCTCCTTCGCCCCGGGGCCAGACCGCAGTTGAGCAGTTCTTC,CATSDPPSPRGQTAVEQFF
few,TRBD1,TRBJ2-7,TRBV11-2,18,TGTGCCAGGGTCAGGGGGATCAGGCCTTATGGGGTGGAGTACGAGCAGTACTTC,CARVRGIRPYGVEYEQYF
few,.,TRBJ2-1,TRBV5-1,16,TGCGCCAGCAGCAAAGACTCGCTTAGCTCCTACAATGAGCAGTTCTTC,CASSKDSLSSYNEQFF
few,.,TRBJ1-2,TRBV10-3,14,TGTGCCATCACGTGGAATCCCGCTAACTATGGCTACACCTTC,CAITWNPANYGYTF
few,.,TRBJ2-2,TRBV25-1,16,TGTGCCAGCAGTGAATCTGGGCAGGGACGTGTCGGGGAGCTGTTTTTT,CASSESGQGRVGELFF
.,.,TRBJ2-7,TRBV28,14,TGTGCCAGCAATACAAACAGGGATTCGGCCGAGCAGTACTTC,CASNTNRDSAEQYF
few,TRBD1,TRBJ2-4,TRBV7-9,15,TGTGCCAGCAGCTTAGGGACAGGGGCAGAAAACATTCAGTACTTC,CASSLGTGAENIQYF
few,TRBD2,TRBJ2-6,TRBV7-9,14,TGTGCCAGCAGCTTAGAGGCTAGCGGGAGCGTCCTGACTTTC,CASSLEASGSVLTF
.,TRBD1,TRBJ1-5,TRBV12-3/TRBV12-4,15,TGTGCCAGCAGTTACAGAACAGGGGCCAATCAGCCCCAGCATTTT,CASSYRTGANQPQHF
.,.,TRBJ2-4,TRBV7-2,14,TGTGCCAGCAGCTCAAATGCACCTAGCCGCATTCAGTACTTC,CASSSNAPSRIQYF
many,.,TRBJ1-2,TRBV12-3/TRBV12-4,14,TGTGCCAGCAGTTTCAGGACGGGAATTTATGGCTACACCTTC,CASSFRTGIYGYTF
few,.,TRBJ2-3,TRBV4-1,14,TGCGCCAGCAGCCAGACCTCCCCTACAGATACGCAGTATTTT,CASSQTSPTDTQYF
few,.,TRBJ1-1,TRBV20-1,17,TGCAGTGCCAACCTGGCGGGCACACGTGTACCGAACACTGAAGCTTTCTTT,CSANLAGTRVPNTEAFF
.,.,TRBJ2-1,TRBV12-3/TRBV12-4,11,TGTGCCAGCAGCCGCAGGAATGAGCAGTTCTTC,CASSRRNEQFF
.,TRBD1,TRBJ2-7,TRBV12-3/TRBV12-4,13,TGTGCCAGCAGCCCCGGAGGGACAGGACTTCAGTACTTC,CASSPGGTGLQYF
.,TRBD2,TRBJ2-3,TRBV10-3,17,TGTGCCATCAGTGTACGATGGGAGGGAGGCACCACAGATACGCAGTATTTT,CAISVRWEGGTTDTQYF
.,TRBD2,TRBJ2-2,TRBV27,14,TGTGCCAGCAGCCTTAGCGGGAGCGTCGGGGAGCTGTTTTTT,CASSLSGSVGELFF
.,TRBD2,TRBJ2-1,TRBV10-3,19,TGTGCCATCAGTGAGGCACCCCCCGGGACTAGCGGGAGTAAGGATGAGCAGTTCTTC,CAISEAPPGTSGSKDEQFF
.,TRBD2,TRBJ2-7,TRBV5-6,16,TGTGCCAGCAGCCCGATAGCGGGAGGCACCATCTACGAGCAGTACTTC,CASSPIAGGTIYEQYF
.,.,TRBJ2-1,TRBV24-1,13,TGTGCCACCAGTGGGAGTGCCTACAATGAGCAGTTCTTC,CATSGSAYNEQFF
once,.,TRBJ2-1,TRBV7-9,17,TGTGCCAGCAGCCCCCGGGGAGCGGAAAGCTCCTACAATGAGCAGTTCTTC,CASSPRGAESSYNEQFF
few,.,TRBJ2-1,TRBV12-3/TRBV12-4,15,TGTGCCAGCAGTTTGACGGCGCGCGGGAACAATGAGCAGTTCTTC,CASSLTARGNNEQFF
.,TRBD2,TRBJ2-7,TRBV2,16,TGTGCCAGCAGTGACTCTAGGGCTAGCGGGGGCTACGAGCAGTACTTC,CASSDSRASGGYEQYF
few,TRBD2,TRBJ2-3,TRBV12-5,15,TGTGCTAGTGGTTTGACTAGCGCGAGCACAGATACGCAGTATTTT,CASGLTSASTDTQYF
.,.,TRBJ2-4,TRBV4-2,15,TGTGCCAGCAGCCAGCGCCTACTAGCCAAAAACATTCAGTACTTC,CASSQRLLAKNIQYF
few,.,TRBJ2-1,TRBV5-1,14,TGCGCCAGCAGCTTGCCCGAAGCGGTCCATGAGCAGTTCTTC,CASSLPEAVHEQFF
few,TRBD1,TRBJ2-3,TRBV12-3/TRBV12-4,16,TGTGCCAGCAGCACCCGGACAGGGGTAGGCACAGATACGCAGTATTTT,CASSTRTGVGTDTQYF
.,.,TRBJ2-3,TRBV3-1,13,TGTGCCAGCAGCCGAATTCGCACAGATACGCAGTATTTT,CASSRIRTDTQYF
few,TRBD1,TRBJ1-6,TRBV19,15,TGTGCCAGTAGGCAAACCGGGACAGGGAATTCACCCCTCCACTTT,CASRQTGTGNSPLHF
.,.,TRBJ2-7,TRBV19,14,TGTGCCACCCTCGCGCGGCAGGGAACTGGCGAGCAGTACTTC,CATLARQGTGEQYF
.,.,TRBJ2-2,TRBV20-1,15,TGCAGTGCTTTTGCCCTCCAGGGGAACACCGGGGAGCTGTTTTTT,CSAFALQGNTGELFF
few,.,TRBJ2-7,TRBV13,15,TGTGCCAGCAGCATGCGACTTGCAGCGGTCTACGAGCAGTACTTC,CASSMRLAAVYEQYF
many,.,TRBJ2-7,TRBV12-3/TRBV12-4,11,TGTGCCAGCAGTTTAAACTACGAGCAGTACTTC,CASSLNYEQYF
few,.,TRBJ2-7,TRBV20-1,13,TGCAGTGCCCGGGGGGACACTTCCTACGAGCAGTACTTC,CSARGDTSYEQYF
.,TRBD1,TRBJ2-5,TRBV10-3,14,TGTGCCATCAGGCCGGGACAGGGATTGGAGACCCAGTACTTC,CAIRPGQGLETQYF
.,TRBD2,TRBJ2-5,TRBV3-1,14,TGTGCCAGCAGCCAAGCCGGGACTAGAGAGACCCAGTACTTC,CASSQAGTRETQYF
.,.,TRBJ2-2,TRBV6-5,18,TGTGCCAGCAGTTACGAAGGTGCAGTCTTCCTGAACACCGGGGAGCTGTTTTTT,CASSYEGAVFLNTGELFF
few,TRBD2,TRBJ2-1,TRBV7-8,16,TGTGCCAGCAGCTTAGCGGGGCGGGGGGGGTTTTATGAGCAGTTCTTC,CASSLAGRGGFYEQFF